The clone carrying this TCR beta chain was found many times. Antigen: not known. One base away lies a much larger clone, so this may be a sequencing read error. This specimen comes from a study of metastatic and nonmetastatic thyroid tumors. Study-level information: Repertoires of blood and of tissue (tumor or nodule) from malignant and benign thyroid patients were compared. Study outcomes and limitations: A significant increase in TCR beta diversity was reportedly seen in malignant thyroid tumors relative to benign nodules, in blood and tumor.

CDR1 MNHNS and CDR2 SASEGT come from the germline V gene. The CDR3 has 11 amino acids. Trimming shortened V by 6 bases and J by 11 bases, and 13 bases separated the two germline ends. Treatment of any kind had been given to no patient before thyroid surgery. The authors' processing: The authors used CDR3 differences across clinicopathological groups to build a distant-metastasis classifier for papillary thyroid cancer. MiXCR re-clonotyped the PCR reads for TCRdb. The V and J calls follow TCRdb's processing rather than the paper's. The table records tens of thousands of clones, roughly 25% of them present only once.

The material sequenced was blood. The TCR originated in a female donor with papillary thyroid cancer or a benign thyroid nodule (not recorded which). Some clones in this sample may be carry-over from other donors' samples. This chain uses TRBV6-1 with TRBJ1-1, with D possibly TRBD1 on 6 matching bases. This chain's CDR3 is CASRFGGNAFF. CDR3 sequence (DNA): TGTGCCAGCAGGTTCGGGGGCAATGCTTTCTTT.